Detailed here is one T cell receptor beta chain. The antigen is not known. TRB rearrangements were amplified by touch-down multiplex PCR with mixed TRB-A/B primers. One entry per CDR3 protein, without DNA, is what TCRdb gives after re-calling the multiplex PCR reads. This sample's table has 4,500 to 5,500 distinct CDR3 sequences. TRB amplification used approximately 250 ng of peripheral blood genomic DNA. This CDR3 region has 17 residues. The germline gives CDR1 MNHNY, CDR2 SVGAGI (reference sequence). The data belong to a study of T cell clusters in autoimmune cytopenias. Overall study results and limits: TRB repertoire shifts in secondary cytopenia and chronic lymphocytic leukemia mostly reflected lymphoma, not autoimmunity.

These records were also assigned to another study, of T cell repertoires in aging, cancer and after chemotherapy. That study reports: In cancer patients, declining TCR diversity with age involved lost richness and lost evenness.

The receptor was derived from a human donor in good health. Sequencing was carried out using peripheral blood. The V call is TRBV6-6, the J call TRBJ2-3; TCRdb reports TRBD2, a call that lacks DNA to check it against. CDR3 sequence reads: CASSYGRLATSTDTQYF.